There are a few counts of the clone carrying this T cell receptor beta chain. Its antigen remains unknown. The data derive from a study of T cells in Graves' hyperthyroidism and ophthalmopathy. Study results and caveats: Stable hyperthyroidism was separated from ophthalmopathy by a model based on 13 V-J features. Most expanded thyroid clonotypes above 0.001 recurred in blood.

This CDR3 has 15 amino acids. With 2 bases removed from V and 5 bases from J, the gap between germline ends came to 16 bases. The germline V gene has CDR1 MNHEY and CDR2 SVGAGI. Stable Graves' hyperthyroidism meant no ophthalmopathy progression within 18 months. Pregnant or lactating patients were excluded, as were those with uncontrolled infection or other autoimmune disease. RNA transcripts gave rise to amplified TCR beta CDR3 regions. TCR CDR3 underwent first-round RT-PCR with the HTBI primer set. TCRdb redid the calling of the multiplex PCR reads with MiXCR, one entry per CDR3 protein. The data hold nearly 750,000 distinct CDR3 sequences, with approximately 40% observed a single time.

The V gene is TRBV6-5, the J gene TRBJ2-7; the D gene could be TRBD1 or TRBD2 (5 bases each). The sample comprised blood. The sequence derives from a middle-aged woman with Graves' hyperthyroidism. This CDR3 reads CASSYLLGGDDEQYF. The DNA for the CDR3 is TGTGCCAGCAGTTACCTTCTAGGTGGGGACGACGAGCAGTACTTC.